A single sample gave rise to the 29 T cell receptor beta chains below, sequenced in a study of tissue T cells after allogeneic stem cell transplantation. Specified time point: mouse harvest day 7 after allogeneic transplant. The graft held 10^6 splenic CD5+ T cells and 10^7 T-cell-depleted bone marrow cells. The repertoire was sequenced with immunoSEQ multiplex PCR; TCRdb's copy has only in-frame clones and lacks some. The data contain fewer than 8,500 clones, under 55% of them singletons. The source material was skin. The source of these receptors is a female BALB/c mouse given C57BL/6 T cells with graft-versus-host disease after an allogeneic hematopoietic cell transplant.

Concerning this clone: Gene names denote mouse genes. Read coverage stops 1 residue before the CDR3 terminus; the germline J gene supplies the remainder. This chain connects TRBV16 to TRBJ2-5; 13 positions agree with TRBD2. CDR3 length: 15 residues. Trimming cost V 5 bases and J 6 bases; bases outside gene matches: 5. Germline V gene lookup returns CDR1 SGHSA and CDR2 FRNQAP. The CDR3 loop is CASSGTGGGGDTQYF. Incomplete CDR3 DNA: TGTGCAAGCAGCGGGACTGGGGGGGGTGGGGACACCCAGTAC. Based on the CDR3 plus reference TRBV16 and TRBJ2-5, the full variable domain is NAGVIQTPRHKVTGKGQEATLWCEPISGHSAVFWYRQTIVQGLEFLTYFRNQAPIDDSGMPKERFSAQMPNQSHSTLKIQSTQPQDSAVYLCASSGTGGGGDTQYFGPGTRLLVL.

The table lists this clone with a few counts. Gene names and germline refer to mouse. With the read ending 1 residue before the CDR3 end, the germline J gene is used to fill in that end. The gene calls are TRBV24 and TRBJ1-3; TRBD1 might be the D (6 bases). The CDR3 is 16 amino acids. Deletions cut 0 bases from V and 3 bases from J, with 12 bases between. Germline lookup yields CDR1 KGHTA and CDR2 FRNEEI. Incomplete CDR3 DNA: TGTGCCAGCAGTCTGTATGGAGGGGGGGGTGGAAATACGCTCTAT. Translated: CASSLYGGGGGNTLY. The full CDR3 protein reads CASSLYGGGGGNTLYF.

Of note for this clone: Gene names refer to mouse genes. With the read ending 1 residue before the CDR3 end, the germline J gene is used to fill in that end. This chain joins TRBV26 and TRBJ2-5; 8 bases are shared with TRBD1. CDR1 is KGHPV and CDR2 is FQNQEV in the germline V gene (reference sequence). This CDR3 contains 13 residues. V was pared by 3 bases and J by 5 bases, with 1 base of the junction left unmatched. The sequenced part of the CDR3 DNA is TGTGCCAGCAGTCTCAGGGGGCGAGACACCCAGTAC. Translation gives CASSLRGRDTQY. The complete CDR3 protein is CASSLRGRDTQYF.

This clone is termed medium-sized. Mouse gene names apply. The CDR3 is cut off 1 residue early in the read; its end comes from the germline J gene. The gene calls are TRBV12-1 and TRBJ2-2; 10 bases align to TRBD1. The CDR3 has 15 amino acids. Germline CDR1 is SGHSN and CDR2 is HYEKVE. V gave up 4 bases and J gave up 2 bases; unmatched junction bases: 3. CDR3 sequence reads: CASSPGQGNTGQLYF. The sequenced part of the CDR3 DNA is TGTGCCAGCTCACCGGGACAGGGGAACACCGGGCAGCTCTAC.

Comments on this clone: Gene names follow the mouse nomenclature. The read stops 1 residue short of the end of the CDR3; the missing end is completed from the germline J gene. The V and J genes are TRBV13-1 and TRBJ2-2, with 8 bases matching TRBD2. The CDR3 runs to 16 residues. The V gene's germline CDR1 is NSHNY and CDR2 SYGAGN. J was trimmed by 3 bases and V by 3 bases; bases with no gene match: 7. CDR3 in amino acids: CASSVRDWRYTGQLYF. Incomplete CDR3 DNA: TGTGCCAGCAGTGTCCGGGACTGGCGTTACACCGGGCAGCTCTAC.

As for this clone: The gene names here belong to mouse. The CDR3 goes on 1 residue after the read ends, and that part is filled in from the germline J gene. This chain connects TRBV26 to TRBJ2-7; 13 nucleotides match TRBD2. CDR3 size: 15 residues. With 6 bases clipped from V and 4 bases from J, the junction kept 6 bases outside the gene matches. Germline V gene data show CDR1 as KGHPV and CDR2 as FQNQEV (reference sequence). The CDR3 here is CASRRGTGGDYEQYF. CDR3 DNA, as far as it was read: TGTGCCAGCAGACGGGGGACTGGGGGGGATTATGAACAGTAC. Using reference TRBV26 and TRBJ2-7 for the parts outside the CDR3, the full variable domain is NSKVIQTPRYLVKGQGQKAKMRCIPEKGHPVVFWYQQNKNNEFKFLINFQNQEVLQQIDMTEKRFSAECPSNSPCSLEIQSSEAGDSALYLCASRRGTGGDYEQYFGPGTRLTVL.

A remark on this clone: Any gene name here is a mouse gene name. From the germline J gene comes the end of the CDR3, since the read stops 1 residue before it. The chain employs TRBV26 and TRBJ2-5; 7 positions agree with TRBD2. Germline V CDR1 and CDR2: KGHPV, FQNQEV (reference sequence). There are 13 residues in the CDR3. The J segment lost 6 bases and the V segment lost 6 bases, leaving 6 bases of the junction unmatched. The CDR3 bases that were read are TGTGCCAGCAGCCCTGACTGGGTGGACACCCAGTAC. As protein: CASSPDWVDTQY. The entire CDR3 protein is CASSPDWVDTQYF.

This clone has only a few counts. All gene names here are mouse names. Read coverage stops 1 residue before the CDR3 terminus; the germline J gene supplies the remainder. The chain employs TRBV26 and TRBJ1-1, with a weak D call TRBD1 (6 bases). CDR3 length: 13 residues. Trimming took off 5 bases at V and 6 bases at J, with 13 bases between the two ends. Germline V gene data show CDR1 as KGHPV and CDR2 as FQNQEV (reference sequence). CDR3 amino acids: CASSSLQGPEVFF. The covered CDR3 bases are TGTGCCAGCAGTTCCCTACAGGGCCCAGAAGTCTTC.

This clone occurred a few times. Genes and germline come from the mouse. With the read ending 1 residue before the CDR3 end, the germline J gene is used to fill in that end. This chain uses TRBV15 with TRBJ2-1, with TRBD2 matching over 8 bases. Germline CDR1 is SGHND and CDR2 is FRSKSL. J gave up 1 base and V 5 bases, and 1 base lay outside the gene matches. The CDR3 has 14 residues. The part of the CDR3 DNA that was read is TGTGCCAGCAGTCCTGGGGGGAACTATGCTGAGCAGTTC. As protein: CASSPGGNYAEQF. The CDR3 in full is CASSPGGNYAEQFF.

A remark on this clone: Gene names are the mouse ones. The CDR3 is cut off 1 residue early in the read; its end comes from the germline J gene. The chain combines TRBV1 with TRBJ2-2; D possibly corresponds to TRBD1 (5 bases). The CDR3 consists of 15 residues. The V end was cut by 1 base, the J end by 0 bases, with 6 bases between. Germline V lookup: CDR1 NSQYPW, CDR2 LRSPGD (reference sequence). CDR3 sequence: CTCSAVRANTGQLYF. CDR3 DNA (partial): TGCACCTGCAGTGCAGTCAGGGCAAACACCGGGCAGCTCTAC.

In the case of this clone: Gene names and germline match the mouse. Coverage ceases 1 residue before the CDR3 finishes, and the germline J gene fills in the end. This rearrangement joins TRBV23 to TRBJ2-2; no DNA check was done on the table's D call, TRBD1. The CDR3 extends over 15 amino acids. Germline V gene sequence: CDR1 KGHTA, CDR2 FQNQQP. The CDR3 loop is CSSSQSAGVTGQLYF. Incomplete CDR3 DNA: TGCTCCAGCAGTCAATCGGCAGGGGTCACCGGGCAGCTCTAC.

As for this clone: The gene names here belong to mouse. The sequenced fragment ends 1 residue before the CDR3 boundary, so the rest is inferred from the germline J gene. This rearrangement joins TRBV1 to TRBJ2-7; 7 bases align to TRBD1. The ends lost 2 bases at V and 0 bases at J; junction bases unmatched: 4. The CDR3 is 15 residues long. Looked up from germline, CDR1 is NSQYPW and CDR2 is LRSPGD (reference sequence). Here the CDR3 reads CTCSARDSLSYEQYF. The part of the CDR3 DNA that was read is TGCACCTGCAGTGCAAGGGACAGTCTCTCCTATGAACAGTAC.

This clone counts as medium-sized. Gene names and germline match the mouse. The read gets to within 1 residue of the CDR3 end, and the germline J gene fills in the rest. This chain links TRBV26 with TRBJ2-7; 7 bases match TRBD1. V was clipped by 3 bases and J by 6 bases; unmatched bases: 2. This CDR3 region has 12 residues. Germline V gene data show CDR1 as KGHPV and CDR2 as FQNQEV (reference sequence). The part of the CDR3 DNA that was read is TGTGCCAGCAGTCTCCACAGGGGTGAACAGTAC. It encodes CASSLHRGEQY. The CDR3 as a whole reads CASSLHRGEQYF.

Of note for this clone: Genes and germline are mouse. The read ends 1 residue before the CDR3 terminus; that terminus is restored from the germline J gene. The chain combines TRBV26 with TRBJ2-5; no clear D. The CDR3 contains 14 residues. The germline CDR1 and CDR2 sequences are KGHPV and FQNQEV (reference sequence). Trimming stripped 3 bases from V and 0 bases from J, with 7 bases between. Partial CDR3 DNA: TGTGCCAGCAGTCTACAGATTAACCAAGACACCCAGTAC. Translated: CASSLQINQDTQY. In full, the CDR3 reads CASSLQINQDTQYF.

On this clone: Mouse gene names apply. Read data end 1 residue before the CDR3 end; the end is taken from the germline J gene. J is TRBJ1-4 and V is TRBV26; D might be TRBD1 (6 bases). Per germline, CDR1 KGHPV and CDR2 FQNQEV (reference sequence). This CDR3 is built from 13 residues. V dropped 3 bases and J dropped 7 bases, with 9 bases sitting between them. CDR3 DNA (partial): TGTGCCAGCAGTCTCACAGGGTCCGAAAGATTATTT. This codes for CASSLTGSERLF. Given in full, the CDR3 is CASSLTGSERLFF.

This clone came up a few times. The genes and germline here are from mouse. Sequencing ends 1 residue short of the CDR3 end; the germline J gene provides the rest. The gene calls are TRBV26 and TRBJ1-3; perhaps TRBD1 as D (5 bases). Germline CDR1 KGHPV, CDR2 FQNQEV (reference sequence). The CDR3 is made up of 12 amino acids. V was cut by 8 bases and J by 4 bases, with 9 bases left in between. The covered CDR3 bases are TGTGCCAGCGGGGGGGTCGGAAATACGCTCTAT. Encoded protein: CASGGVGNTLY. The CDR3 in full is CASGGVGNTLYF.

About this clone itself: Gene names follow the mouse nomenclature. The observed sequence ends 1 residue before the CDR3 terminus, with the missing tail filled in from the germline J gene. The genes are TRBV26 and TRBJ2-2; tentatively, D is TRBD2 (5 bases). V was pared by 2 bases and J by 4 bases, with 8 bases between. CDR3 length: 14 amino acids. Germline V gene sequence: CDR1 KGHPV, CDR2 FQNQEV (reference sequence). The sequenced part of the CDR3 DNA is TGTGCCAGCAGTCTGCTGGGTGCCACCGGGCAGCTCTAC. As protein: CASSLLGATGQLY. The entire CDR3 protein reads CASSLLGATGQLYF.

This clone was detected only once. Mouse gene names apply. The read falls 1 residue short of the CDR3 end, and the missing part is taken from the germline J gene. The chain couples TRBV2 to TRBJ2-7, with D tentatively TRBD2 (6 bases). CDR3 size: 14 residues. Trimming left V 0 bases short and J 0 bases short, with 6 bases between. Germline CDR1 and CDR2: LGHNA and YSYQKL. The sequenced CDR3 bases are TGTGCCAGCAGCCAAGAGGGGGGCTCCTATGAACAGTAC. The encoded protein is CASSQEGGSYEQY. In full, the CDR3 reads CASSQEGGSYEQYF.

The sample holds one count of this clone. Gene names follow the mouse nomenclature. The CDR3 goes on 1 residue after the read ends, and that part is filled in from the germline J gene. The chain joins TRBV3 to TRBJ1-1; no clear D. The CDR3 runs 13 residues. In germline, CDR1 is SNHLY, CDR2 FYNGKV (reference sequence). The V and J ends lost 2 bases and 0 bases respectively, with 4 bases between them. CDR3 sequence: CASSLRSNTEVFF. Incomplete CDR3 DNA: TGTGCCAGCAGCTTACGCTCAAACACAGAAGTCTTC.

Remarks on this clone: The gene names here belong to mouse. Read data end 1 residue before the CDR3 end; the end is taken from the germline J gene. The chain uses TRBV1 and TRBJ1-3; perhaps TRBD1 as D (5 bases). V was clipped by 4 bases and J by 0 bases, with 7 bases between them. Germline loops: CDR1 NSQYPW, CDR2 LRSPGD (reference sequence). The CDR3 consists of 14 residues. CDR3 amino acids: CTCSVRDSGNTLYF. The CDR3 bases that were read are TGCACCTGCAGTGTCAGGGATTCTGGAAATACGCTCTAT.

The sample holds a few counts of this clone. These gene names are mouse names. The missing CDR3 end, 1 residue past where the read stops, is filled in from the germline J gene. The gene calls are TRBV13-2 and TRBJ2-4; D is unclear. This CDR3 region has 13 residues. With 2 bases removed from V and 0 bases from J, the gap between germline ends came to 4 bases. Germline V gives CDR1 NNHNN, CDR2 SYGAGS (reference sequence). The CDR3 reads CASGDRSQNTLYF. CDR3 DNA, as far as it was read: TGTGCCAGCGGTGACAGGAGTCAAAACACCTTGTAC.

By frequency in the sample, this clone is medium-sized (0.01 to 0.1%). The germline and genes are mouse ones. CDR3 DNA, as far as it was read: TGTGCCAGCAGCTATACAGGGGATGCTGAGCAGTTC. Translation gives CASSYTGDAEQF. The entire CDR3 is CASSYTGDAEQFF. The chain is built from TRBV4 and TRBJ2-1; 7 positions agree with TRBD1. Read coverage stops 1 residue before the CDR3 terminus; the germline J gene supplies the remainder. Germline CDR1 is LGHDT and CDR2 is YNNKQL (reference sequence). This CDR3 comprises 13 residues. Trimming at V came to 3 bases and at J to 5 bases, leaving 1 base not matched to a gene.

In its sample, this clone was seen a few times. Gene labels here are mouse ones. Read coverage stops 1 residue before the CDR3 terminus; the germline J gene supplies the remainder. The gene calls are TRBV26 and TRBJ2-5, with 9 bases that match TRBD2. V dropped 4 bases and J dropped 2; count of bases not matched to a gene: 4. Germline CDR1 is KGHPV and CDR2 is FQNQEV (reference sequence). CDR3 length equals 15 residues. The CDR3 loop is CASSHTGGFQDTQYF. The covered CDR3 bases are TGTGCCAGCAGTCACACTGGGGGGTTCCAAGACACCCAGTAC.

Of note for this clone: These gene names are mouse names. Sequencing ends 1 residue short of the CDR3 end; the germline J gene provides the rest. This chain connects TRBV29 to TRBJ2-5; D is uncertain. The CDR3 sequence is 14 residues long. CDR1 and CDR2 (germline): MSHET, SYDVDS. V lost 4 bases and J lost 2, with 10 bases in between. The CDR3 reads CASSSHPAQDTQYF. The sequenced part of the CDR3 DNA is TGTGCTAGCAGTTCTCATCCGGCCCAAGACACCCAGTAC.

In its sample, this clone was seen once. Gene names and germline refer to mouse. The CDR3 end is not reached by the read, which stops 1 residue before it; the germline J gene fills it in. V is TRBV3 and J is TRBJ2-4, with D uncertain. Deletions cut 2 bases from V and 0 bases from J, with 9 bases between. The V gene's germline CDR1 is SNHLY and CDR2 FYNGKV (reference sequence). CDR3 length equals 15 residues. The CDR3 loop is CASSLLQTSQNTLYF. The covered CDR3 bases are TGTGCCAGCAGCTTATTACAGACTAGTCAAAACACCTTGTAC.

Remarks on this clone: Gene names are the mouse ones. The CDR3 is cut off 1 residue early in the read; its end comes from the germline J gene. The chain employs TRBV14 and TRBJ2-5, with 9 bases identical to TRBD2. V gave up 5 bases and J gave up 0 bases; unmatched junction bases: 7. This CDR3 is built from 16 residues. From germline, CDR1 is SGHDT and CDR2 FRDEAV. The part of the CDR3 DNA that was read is TGTGCCAGCAGCCCCGGGACTGGGCTTAACCAAGACACCCAGTAC. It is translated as CASSPGTGLNQDTQY. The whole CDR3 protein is CASSPGTGLNQDTQYF.

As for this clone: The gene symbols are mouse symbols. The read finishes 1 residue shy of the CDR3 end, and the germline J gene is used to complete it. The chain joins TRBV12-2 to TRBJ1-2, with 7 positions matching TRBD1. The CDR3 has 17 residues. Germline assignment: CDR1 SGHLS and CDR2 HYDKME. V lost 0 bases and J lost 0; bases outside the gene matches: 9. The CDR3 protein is CASSLGQGGEANSDYTF. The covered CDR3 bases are TGTGCCAGCTCTCTCGGCCAGGGGGGGGAAGCAAACTCCGACTACACC.

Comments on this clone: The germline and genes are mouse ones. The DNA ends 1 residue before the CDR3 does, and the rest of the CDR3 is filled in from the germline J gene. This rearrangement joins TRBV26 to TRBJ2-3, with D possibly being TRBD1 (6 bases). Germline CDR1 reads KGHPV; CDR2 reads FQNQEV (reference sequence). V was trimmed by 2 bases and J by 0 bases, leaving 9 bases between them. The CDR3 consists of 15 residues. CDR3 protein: CASSLGTTSAETLYF. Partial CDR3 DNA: TGTGCCAGCAGTCTGGGGACAACTAGTGCAGAAACGCTGTAT.

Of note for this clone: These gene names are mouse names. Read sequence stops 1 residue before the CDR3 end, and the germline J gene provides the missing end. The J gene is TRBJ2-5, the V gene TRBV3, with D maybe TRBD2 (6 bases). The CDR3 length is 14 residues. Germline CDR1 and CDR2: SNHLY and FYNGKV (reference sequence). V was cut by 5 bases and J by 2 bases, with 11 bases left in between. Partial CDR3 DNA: TGTGCCAGCAGCCCCCTGGGGACCCAAGACACCCAGTAC. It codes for CASSPLGTQDTQY. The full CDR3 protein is CASSPLGTQDTQYF.